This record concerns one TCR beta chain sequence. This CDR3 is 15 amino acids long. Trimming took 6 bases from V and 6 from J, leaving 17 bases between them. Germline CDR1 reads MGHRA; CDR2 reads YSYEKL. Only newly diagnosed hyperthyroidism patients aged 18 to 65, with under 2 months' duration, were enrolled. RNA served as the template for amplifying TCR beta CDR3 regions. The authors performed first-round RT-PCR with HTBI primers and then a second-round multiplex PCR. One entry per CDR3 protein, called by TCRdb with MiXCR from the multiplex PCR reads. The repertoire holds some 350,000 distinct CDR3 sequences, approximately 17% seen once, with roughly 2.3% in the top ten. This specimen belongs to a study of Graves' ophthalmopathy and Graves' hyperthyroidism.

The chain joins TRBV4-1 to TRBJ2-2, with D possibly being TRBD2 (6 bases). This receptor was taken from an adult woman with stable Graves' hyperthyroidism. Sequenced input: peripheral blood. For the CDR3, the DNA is TGCGCCAGCAGTCGTAGCGGCGGTGGATCCGGGGAGCTGTTTTTT. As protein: CASSRSGGGSGELFF.